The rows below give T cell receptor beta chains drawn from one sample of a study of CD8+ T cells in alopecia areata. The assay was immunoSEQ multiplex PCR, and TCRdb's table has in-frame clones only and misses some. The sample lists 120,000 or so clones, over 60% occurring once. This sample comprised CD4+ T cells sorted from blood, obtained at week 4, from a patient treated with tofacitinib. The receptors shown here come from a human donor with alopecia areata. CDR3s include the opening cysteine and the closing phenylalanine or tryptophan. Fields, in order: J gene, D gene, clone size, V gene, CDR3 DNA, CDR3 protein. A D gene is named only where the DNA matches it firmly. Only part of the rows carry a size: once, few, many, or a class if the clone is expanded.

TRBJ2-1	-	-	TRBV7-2	TGTGCCAGCAGCTTCGTCTCAGGGGATGAGCAGTTCTTC	CASSFVSGDEQFF
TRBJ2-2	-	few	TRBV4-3	TGCGCCAGCAGCCAAGTACAGGGAGTCGGGGAGCTGTTTTTT	CASSQVQGVGELFF
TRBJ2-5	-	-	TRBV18	TGTGCCAGCTCGGATTTAGGGTCCCAGTACTTC	CASSDLGSQYF
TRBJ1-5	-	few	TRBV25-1	TGTGCCAGCAGTGAATCCACCTATAGCAATCAGCCCCAGCATTTT	CASSESTYSNQPQHF
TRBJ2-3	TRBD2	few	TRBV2	TGTGCCAGCAGCAGAAGCGGGAGGACTAGCGGCACAGATACGCAGTATTTT	CASSRSGRTSGTDTQYF
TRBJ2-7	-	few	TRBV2	TGTGCCAGCAGTGCTGGATTTTTGAGCTCCTACGAGCAGTACTTC	CASSAGFLSSYEQYF
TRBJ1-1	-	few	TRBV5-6	TGTGCCAGCAGCCCGTGGGAGGTGGTCACTGAAGCTTTCTTT	CASSPWEVVTEAFF
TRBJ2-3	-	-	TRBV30	TGTGCCTGGAACAGTCTAGCGACCTCAGATACGCAGTATTTT	CAWNSLATSDTQYF
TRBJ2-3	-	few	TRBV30	TGTGCCTGGAGAATAACTTTTGATACGCAGTATTTT	CAWRITFDTQYF
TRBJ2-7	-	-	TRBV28	TGTGCCAGCAGAGGCCATAAAGGGGAAAATACCTACGAGCAGTACTTC	CASRGHKGENTYEQYF
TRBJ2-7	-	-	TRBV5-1	TGCGCCAGCAGCTCGGCAGGAATGGGATACGAGCAGTACTTC	CASSSAGMGYEQYF
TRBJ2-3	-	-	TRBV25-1	TGTGCCAGCAGTGAGTTCATGGGGCGGGGACTCACAGATACGCAGTATTTT	CASSEFMGRGLTDTQYF
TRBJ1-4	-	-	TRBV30	TGTGCCTGGAGTGATTACAAAAAACTGTTTTTT	CAWSDYKKLFF
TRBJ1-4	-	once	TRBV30	TGTGCCTGGGGGCTTGGAACTAATGAAAAACTGTTTTTT	CAWGLGTNEKLFF
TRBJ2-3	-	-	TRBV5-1	TGCGCCAGCAGCTTGTTTGGGGCCGGCACAGATACGCAGTATTTT	CASSLFGAGTDTQYF
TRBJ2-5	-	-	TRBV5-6	TGTGCCAGCAGCTTTACTTCAGGAACTGAGACCCAGTACTTC	CASSFTSGTETQYF
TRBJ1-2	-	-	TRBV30	TGTGCCTGGAGTCTCCCACAGGTTTACTATGGCTACACCTTC	CAWSLPQVYYGYTF
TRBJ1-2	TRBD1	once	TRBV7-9	TGTGCCAGCAGCCGAACAGGGGAAAACACCTTC	CASSRTGENTF
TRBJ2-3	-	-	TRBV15	TGTGCCACCAGCAGGAGGACCCCCTCAGATACGCAGTATTTT	CATSRRTPSDTQYF
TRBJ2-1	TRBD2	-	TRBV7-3	TGTGCCAGCAGCTTAACGGGACTAGCGGGAGGGAATGAGCAGTTCTTC	CASSLTGLAGGNEQFF
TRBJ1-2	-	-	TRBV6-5	TGTGCCAGCAGTTACTCGAGTATAGAGGGGTTCTATGGCTACACCTTC	CASSYSSIEGFYGYTF
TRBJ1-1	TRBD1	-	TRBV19	TGTGCCAGTAGTAATGCAGGGGGACGCACTGAAGCTTTCTTT	CASSNAGGRTEAFF
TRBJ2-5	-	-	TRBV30	TGTGCCTGGAACCGACATGCCCAAGAGACCCAGTACTTC	CAWNRHAQETQYF
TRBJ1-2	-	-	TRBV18	TGTGCCAGCTCACCACCGTCGGGGGGAGATGGCTACACCTTC	CASSPPSGGDGYTF
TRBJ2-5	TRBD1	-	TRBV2	TGTGCCAGCAGTCGATGGACAGGGGGAATACAGACCCAGTACTTC	CASSRWTGGIQTQYF
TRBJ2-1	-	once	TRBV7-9	TGTGCCAGCAGCTTTTTGGTCAATGAGCAGTTCTTC	CASSFLVNEQFF
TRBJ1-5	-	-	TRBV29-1	TGCAGCGTTGAAGATAAGGGCCGCTCCCAGCATTTT	CSVEDKGRSQHF
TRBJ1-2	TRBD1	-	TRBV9	TGTGCCAGCAGCGTAGATGTCAGGGGGGACTATGGCTACACCTTC	CASSVDVRGDYGYTF
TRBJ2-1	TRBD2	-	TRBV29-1	TGCAGCGCAAACATCCCGACTAGCGGGATCTACAATGAGCAGTTCTTC	CSANIPTSGIYNEQFF
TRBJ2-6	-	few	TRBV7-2	TGTGCCAGCAGCTTGAAGGGACCTGGGGCCAACGTCCTGACTTTC	CASSLKGPGANVLTF
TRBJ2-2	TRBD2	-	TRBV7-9	TGTGCCAGCACCTTTGCGGGGGGCAACACCGGGGAGCTGTTTTTT	CASTFAGGNTGELFF
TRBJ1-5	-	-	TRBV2	TGTGCCAGCAGGAAACTCGCGGGCGGAAGCAATCAGCCCCAGCATTTT	CASRKLAGGSNQPQHF
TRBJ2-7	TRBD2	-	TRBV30	TGTGCCTGGAGAGCGGGAAACTCCTACGAGCAGTACTTC	CAWRAGNSYEQYF
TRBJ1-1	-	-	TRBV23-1	TGCGCCAGCCCATCTGGGCCTGAAGCTTTCTTT	CASPSGPEAFF
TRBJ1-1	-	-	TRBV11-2	TGTGCCAGCAGCTTAGCGGCGGGCACTGAAGCTTTCTTT	CASSLAAGTEAFF
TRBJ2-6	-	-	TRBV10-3	TGTGCCATCAGTGGGTCTGGGGCCAACGTCCTGACTTTC	CAISGSGANVLTF
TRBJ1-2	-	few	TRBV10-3	TGTGCCATCAGCTGGGACGGTGAAGAAGGCTACACCTTC	CAISWDGEEGYTF
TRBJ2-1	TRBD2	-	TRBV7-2	TGTGCCAGCAGACCCCAGCGGGGGCACAATGAGCAGTTCTTC	CASRPQRGHNEQFF
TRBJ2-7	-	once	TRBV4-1	TGCGCCAGCAGCAGGACCCGGGACCGCGGGTCCGAGCAGTACTTC	CASSRTRDRGSEQYF
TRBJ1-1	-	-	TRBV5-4	TGTGCCAGCAGCCCCTCAGCGGTGAGTGCAGGGCCAATGAACACTGAAGCTTTCTTT	CASSPSAVSAGPMNTEAFF
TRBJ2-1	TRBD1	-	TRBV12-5	TGTGCTAGTGGTTTGGTGACGGGACAGGGGATGAGTGAGCAGTTCTTC	CASGLVTGQGMSEQFF
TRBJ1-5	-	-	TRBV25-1	TGTGCCAGCAGTCGGGGCGACAATCAGCCCCAGCATTTT	CASSRGDNQPQHF